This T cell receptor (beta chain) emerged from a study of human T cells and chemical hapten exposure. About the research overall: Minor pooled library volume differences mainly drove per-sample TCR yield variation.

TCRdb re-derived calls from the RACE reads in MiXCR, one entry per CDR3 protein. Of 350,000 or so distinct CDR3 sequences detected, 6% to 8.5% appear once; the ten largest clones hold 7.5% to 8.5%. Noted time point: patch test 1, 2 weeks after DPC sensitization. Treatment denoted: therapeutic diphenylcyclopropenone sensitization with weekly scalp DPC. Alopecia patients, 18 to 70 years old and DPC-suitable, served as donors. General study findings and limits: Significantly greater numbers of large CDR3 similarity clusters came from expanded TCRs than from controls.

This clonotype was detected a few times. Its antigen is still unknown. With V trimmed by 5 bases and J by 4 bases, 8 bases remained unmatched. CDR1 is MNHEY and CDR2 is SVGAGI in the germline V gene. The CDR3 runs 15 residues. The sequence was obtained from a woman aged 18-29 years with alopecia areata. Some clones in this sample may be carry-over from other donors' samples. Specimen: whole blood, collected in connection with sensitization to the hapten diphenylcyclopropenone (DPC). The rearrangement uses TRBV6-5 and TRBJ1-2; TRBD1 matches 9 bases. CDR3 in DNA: TGTGCCAGCAGTCCTTCTCTGACAGGGGGCTATGGCTACACCTTC. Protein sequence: CASSPSLTGGYGYTF.